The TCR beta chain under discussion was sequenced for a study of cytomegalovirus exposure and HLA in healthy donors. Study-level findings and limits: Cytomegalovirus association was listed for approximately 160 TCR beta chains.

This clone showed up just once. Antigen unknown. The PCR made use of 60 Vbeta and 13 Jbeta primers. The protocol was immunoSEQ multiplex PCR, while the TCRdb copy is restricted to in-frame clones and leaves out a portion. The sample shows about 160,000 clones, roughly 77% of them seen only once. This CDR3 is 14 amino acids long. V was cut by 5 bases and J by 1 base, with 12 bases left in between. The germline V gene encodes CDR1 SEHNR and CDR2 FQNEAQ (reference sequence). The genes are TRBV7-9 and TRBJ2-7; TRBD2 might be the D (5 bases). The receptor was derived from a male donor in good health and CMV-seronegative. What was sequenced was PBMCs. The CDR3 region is CASSPIGESYEQYF. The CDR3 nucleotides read TGTGCCAGCAGCCCCATTGGGGAGTCCTACGAGCAGTACTTC.